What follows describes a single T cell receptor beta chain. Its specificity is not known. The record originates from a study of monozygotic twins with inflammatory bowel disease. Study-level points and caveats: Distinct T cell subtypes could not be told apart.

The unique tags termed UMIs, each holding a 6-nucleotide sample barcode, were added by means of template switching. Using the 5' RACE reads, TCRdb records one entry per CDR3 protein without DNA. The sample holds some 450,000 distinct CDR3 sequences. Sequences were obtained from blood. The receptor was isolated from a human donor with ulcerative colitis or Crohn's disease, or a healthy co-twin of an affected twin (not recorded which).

The chain's CDR3 is CASSPPGSHNEQFF. The J gene is TRBJ2-1, the V gene TRBV11-2; TCRdb lists TRBD1, though no DNA is available to test this call. The germline gives CDR1 SGHAT, CDR2 FQNNGV. The CDR3 is made up of 14 amino acids.